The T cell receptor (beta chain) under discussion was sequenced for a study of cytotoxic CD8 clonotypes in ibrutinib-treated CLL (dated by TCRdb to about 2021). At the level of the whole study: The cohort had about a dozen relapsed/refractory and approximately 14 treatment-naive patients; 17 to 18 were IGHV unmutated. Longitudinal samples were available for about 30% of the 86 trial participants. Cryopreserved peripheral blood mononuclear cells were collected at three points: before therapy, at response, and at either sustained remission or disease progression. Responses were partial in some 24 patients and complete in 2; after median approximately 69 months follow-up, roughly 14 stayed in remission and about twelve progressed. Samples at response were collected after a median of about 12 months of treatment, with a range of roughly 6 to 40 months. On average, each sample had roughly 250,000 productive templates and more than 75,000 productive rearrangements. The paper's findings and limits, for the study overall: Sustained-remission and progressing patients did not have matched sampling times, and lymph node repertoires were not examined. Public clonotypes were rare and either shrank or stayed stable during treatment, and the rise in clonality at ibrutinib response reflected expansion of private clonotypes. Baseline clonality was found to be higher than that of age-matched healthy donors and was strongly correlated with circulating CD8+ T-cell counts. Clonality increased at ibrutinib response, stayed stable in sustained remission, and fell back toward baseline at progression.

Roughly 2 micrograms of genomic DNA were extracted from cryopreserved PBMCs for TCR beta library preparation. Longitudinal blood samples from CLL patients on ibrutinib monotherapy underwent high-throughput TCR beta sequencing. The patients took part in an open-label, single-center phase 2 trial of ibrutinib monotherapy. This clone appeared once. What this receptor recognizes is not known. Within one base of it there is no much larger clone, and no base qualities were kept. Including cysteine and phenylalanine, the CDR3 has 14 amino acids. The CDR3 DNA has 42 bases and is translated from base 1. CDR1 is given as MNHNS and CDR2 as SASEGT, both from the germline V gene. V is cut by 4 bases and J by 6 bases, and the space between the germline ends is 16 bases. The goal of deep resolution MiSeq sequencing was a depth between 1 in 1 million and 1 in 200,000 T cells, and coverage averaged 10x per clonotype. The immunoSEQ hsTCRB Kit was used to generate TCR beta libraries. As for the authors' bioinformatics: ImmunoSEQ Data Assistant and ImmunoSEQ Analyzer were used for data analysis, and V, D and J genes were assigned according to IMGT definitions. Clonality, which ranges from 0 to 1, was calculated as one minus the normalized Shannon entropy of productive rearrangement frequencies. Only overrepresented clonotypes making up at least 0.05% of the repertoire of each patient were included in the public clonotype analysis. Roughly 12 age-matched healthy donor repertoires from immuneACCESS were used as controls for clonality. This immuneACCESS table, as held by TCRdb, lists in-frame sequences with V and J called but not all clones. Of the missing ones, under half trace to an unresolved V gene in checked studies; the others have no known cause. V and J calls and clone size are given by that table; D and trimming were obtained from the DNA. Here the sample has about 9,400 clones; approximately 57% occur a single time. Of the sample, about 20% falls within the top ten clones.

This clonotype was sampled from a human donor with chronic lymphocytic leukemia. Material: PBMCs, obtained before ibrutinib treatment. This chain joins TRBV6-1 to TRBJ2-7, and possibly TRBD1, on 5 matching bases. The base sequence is TGTGCCAGCAGTGTAGGGCCCTCCAGGGCCGAGCAGTACTTC. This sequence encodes CASSVGPSRAEQYF.